These 20 T cell receptor beta chains came from one sample sequenced in a study of radiation and T cells in renal cell carcinoma. Regarding time point: baseline pretreatment blood. Sample treatment: 15 Gy SBRT to primary tumor, nephrectomy 4 weeks later. The method was immunoSEQ multiplex PCR; TCRdb's version includes in-frame clones alone and lacks a portion of them. The sample shows 140,000 to 150,000 clones, about 85% of them seen only once. This specimen consisted of blood, obtained from a patient whose treatment included radiotherapy and nephrectomy. The origin of the receptors is a woman in her 70s with renal cell carcinoma.

The genes are TRBV5-4 and TRBJ1-6; the D gene is possibly TRBD1 (5 bases). With 1 base removed from V and 9 bases from J, the gap between germline ends came to 8 bases. From germline, CDR1 is SGHNT and CDR2 YYREEE (reference sequence). The CDR3 length is 13 residues. In DNA form, the CDR3 reads TGTGCCAGCAGCTTGATCGGGGCTTCACCCCTCCACTTT. Its protein is CASSLIGASPLHF.

The chain uses TRBV4-2 and TRBJ1-2, with unresolved D. This CDR3 is 15 amino acids long. Germline CDR1 and CDR2: LGHNA and YNFKEQ. Between the trimmed V and J ends, which lost 0 bases and 4 bases, there was a span of 12 bases. CDR3: CASSQDVAGTYGYTF. CDR3 bases: TGTGCCAGCAGCCAAGACGTAGCTGGAACCTATGGCTACACCTTC.

The rearrangement joins TRBV7-2 to TRBJ2-7; TRBD2 is a possible D gene (5 bases). The V gene lost 5 bases and the J gene lost 3 bases, with 17 bases spanning the gap. The length of the CDR3 is 15 residues. Germline CDR1 SGHTA, CDR2 FQGNSA. The CDR3, as DNA: TGTGCCAGCAGCCCCCGGGTAGCGAGGGACTACGAGCAGTACTTC. Amino acids: CASSPRVARDYEQYF.

This chain uses TRBV9 with TRBJ2-4, with 10 bases lining up with TRBD2. CDR3 size: 14 residues. Germline V gene data show CDR1 as SGDLS and CDR2 as YYNGEE. With V trimmed by 0 bases and J by 8 bases, 2 bases remained unmatched. This chain's CDR3 is CASSVALAGDIQYF. The CDR3 DNA sequence: TGTGCCAGCAGCGTAGCGCTAGCGGGGGACATTCAGTACTTC.

V gene TRBV25-1 combines with J gene TRBJ1-2; D gene uncertain. The V and J ends lost 5 bases and 3 bases respectively, with 10 bases between them. The CDR3 covers 13 residues. Germline CDR1 reads MGHDK; CDR2 reads SYGVNS. The CDR3: CASSLGSHYGYTF. The CDR3 DNA follows: TGTGCCAGCAGTCTGGGCTCCCACTATGGCTACACCTTC.

This chain links TRBV19 with TRBJ2-2; 7 nucleotides line up with TRBD1. The germline V gene has CDR1 LNHDA and CDR2 SQIVND (reference sequence). This CDR3 has 15 amino acids. With 5 bases clipped from V and 2 bases from J, the junction kept 5 bases outside the gene matches. CDR3 amino acids: CASSHAGGNTGELFF. The CDR3, as DNA: TGTGCCAGTAGTCATGCAGGGGGAAACACCGGGGAGCTGTTTTTT. The whole variable domain, remainder taken from reference TRBV19 and TRBJ2-2, is DGGITQSPKYLFRKEGQNVTLSCEQNLNHDAMYWYRQDPGQGLRLIYYSQIVNDFQKGDIAEGYSVSREKKESFPLTVTSAQKNPTAFYLCASSHAGGNTGELFFGEGSRLTVL.

This clone was seen a few times. The chain recombines TRBV18 with TRBJ1-2; 9 nucleotides line up with TRBD1. Trimming at V came to 3 bases and at J to 3 bases, leaving 5 bases not matched to a gene. CDR1 is KGHSH, CDR2 LQKENI, per germline. This CDR3 is 15 amino acids long. As DNA, the CDR3 is TGTGCCAGCTCACCGACAGGGGGTTCGGACTATGGCTACACCTTC. It yields the protein CASSPTGGSDYGYTF.

The V and J genes are TRBV5-1 and TRBJ2-1; 7 nucleotides match TRBD2. CDR1 and CDR2 (germline): SGHRS, YFSETQ. The CDR3 spans 15 residues. With 5 bases clipped from V and 8 bases from J, the junction kept 13 bases outside the gene matches. DNA for the CDR3: TGCGCCAGCAGTTCGACTAGCCCCACGGGCCATGAGCAGTTCTTC. Protein sequence: CASSSTSPTGHEQFF.

The count of this clone is one. The chain combines TRBV5-6 with TRBJ2-3; TRBD2 might be the D (5 bases). Germline V gene sequence: CDR1 SGHDT, CDR2 YYEEEE. The CDR3 spans 12 residues. V gave up 2 bases and J gave up 4 bases, with 5 bases separating them. The CDR3 DNA sequence: TGTGCCAGCAGCTTTAGCGCAGATACGCAGTATTTT. This gives the protein CASSFSADTQYF. The full variable domain, completed using reference TRBV5-6 and TRBJ2-3, is DAGVTQSPTHLIKTRGQQVTLRCSPKSGHDTVSWYQQALGQGPQFIFQYYEEEERQRGNFPDRFSGHQFPNYSSELNVNALLLGDSALYLCASSFSADTQYFGPGTRLTVL.

V usage is TRBV6-1 and J usage is TRBJ1-2; TRBD1 aligns across 9 bases. The CDR3 extends over 13 amino acids. The germline V gene encodes CDR1 MNHNS and CDR2 SASEGT. J lost 6 bases, V lost 6 bases, and 5 bases had no gene match. The CDR3 spells CASSPGQGHGYTF. Here the CDR3 DNA reads TGTGCCAGCAGCCCGGGACAGGGACATGGCTACACCTTC.

This rearrangement joins TRBV10-2 to TRBJ2-7, with 9 bases lining up with TRBD1. The CDR3 is 16 amino acids. Germline values: CDR1 WSHSY, CDR2 SAAADI. V dropped 7 bases and J dropped 2; count of bases not matched to a gene: 12. DNA for the CDR3: TGCGCCAGCACATTCTCGGCGGACAGGGGAACCTACGAGCAGTACTTC. This translates into CASTFSADRGTYEQYF.

This clone was seen just once. The chain employs TRBV19 and TRBJ2-1; tentative D call: TRBD1 (6 bases). Germline CDR1 LNHDA, CDR2 SQIVND (reference sequence). The CDR3 consists of 15 residues. V gave up 4 bases and J gave up 6 bases, with 16 bases separating them. CDR3 region: CASSTPTGWSNEQFF. In nucleotides, the CDR3 is TGTGCCAGTAGTACCCCGACAGGATGGAGCAATGAGCAGTTCTTC.

The chain uses TRBV7-2 and TRBJ2-3; 10 nucleotides agree with TRBD1. With 3 bases clipped from V and 3 bases from J, the junction kept 3 bases outside the gene matches. The CDR3 runs to 15 residues. Germline CDR1 and CDR2: SGHTA and FQGNSA. The CDR3 DNA sequence: TGTGCCAGCAGCTTGGGACAGGGGATGACAGATACGCAGTATTTT. The encoded protein is CASSLGQGMTDTQYF. Filled out from reference TRBV7-2 and TRBJ2-3, the complete variable domain reads GAGVSQSPSNKVTEKGKDVELRCDPISGHTALYWYRQSLGQGLEFLIYFQGNSAPDKSGLPSDRFSAERTGGSVSTLTIQRTQQEDSAVYLCASSLGQGMTDTQYFGPGTRLTVL.

The V call is TRBV6-5, the J call TRBJ2-1; 9 positions match TRBD2. With 8 bases clipped from V and 2 bases from J, the junction kept 4 bases outside the gene matches. The germline V gene encodes CDR1 MNHEY and CDR2 SVGAGI. CDR3 size: 14 residues. CDR3 protein: CASSKRGAYNEQFF. CDR3 in DNA: TGTGCCAGCTCCAAGCGGGGGGCCTACAATGAGCAGTTCTTC.

The V and J genes are TRBV9 and TRBJ2-2; D gene ambiguous. This CDR3 has 16 amino acids. V lost 6 bases, J lost 3 bases, and 18 bases lay in between. CDR1 is SGDLS and CDR2 is YYNGEE in the germline V gene. CDR3 amino acids: CASTPSPQSYTGELFF. CDR3 DNA sequence: TGTGCCAGCACCCCCTCCCCCCAGTCTTACACCGGGGAGCTGTTTTTT. The full variable domain, with the rest looked up from reference TRBV9 and TRBJ2-2, is DSGVTQTPKHLITATGQRVTLRCSPRSGDLSVYWYQQSLDQGLQFLIQYYNGEERAKGNILERFSAQQFPDLHSELNLSSLELGDSALYFCASTPSPQSYTGELFFGEGSRLTVL.

This chain joins TRBV19 and TRBJ1-6; 7 bases are a match to TRBD1. V was pared by 6 bases and J by 0 bases, with 5 bases of the junction left unmatched. In germline, CDR1 is LNHDA, CDR2 SQIVND (reference sequence). The CDR3 has 16 amino acids. The CDR3 sequence: CASRLQGSSYNSPLHF. The CDR3 nucleotides read TGTGCCAGTAGGCTACAGGGGAGCTCCTATAATTCACCCCTCCACTTT.

This rearrangement joins TRBV20-1 to TRBJ2-1, with D perhaps matching TRBD1 or TRBD2 (5 bases each). The germline V gene has CDR1 DFQATT and CDR2 SNEGSKA (reference sequence). The CDR3 totals 11 residues. The chain's CDR3 is CSLGPYNEQFF. The CDR3 DNA is TGCAGCCTGGGACCATACAATGAGCAGTTCTTC.

The V and J genes are TRBV28 and TRBJ1-1; D ambiguous. Per the germline V gene, CDR1 is MDHEN and CDR2 is SYDVKM. The V end lost 5 bases, the J end lost 1 base, and 11 bases lay between the germline ends. The CDR3 is 14 residues long. The CDR3 loop reads CASSPLGSNTEAFF. In DNA, the CDR3 is TGTGCCAGCAGTCCCCTCGGATCGAACACTGAAGCTTTCTTT.

The chain recombines TRBV6-5 with TRBJ1-2; the D is unclear. The V end lost 6 bases, the J end lost 7 bases, and 15 bases lay between the germline ends. Germline loops: CDR1 MNHEY, CDR2 SVGAGI. This CDR3 is built from 13 residues. The CDR3 nucleotides read TGTGCCAGCAGCCCCGTTCCTCGAGGTGGCTACACCTTC. Translation: CASSPVPRGGYTF.

A few counts support this clone. The chain is built from TRBV9 and TRBJ1-6, with a weak D call TRBD1 (5 bases). Germline loops: CDR1 SGDLS, CDR2 YYNGEE. Trimming cost V 0 bases and J 6 bases, with 10 bases left between them. There are 15 residues in the CDR3. CDR3 amino acids: CASSVGQGVNSPLHF. Here the CDR3 DNA reads TGTGCCAGCAGCGTAGGCCAGGGAGTTAATTCACCCCTCCACTTT.